These T cell receptor beta chains were read from a single sample in a study of blood T cell repertoires in COVID-19. The table came from immunoSEQ multiplex PCR; TCRdb's copy has only in-frame clones and leaves some out. The repertoire has around 300,000 clones, 85% to 90% of them found once; the top ten carry over 3.5%. The specimen sequenced was PBMCs or T cells enriched from blood (not recorded which). The receptor source for this set is a woman between 18 and 30 years old with acute COVID-19. Both conserved end residues are trimmed from each CDR3. Rows give clone size only sometimes, using once, few, many, or a class for an expanded clone.

CDR3 protein | V gene | CDR3 length | J gene | clone size
ASRNIRDSQKATEAF | TRBV5-8 | 15 | TRBJ1-1 | -
ASSPRVSTYEQY | TRBV18 | 12 | TRBJ2-7 | -
ASRPPRDRANTEAF | TRBV11-2 | 14 | TRBJ1-1 | -
SGMTGTGLEAF | TRBV29-1 | 11 | TRBJ1-1 | -
ASRQGAYNEQF | TRBV12-3/TRBV12-4 | 11 | TRBJ2-1 | -
ASICIAGATDTQY | TRBV10-1 | 13 | TRBJ2-3 | few
ASSVSGTANTGELF | TRBV9 | 14 | TRBJ2-2 | few
ASSAGTSGSVETQY | TRBV5-1 | 14 | TRBJ2-5 | -
ASSKAQGINEKLF | TRBV21-1 | 13 | TRBJ1-4 | -
ASSLGQGALNEQF | TRBV7-9 | 13 | TRBJ2-1 | -
ASREIKGREKLF | TRBV2 | 12 | TRBJ1-4 | -
ASSLESSVRTDTQY | TRBV11-3 | 14 | TRBJ2-3 | -
ASSPPSGLQETQY | TRBV18 | 13 | TRBJ2-5 | once
ASSPRTIPSSGNTIY | TRBV7-6 | 15 | TRBJ1-3 | -
AINNPDTPNTEAF | TRBV10-3 | 13 | TRBJ1-1 | -
SVRSGQTYGYT | TRBV29-1 | 11 | TRBJ1-2 | once
ASSFDRSYEQY | TRBV5-1 | 11 | TRBJ2-7 | -
ASSHGGGRLNEQF | TRBV14 | 13 | TRBJ2-1 | -
ASSPQPSRSGGTGANVLT | TRBV21-1 | 18 | TRBJ2-6 | -
ASSVTGTNTEAF | TRBV5-1 | 12 | TRBJ1-1 | -